The 7 T cell receptor beta chains listed next were all sequenced from one sample in a study of T cell repertoires in cytomegalovirus infection. TCRdb re-called the reads through MiXCR, storing one row per CDR3 protein. The table includes some 680,000 distinct CDR3 sequences, roughly a third detected once. The sample comprised PBMCs. Every receptor here comes from a human donor in good health (CMV status not recorded). Some clones in this sample may be carry-over from other donors' samples.

This clonotype was counted ten times or more. The chain couples TRBV19 to TRBJ2-1; 12 nucleotides align to TRBD2. Germline trimming cut 7 bases from V and 6 bases from J; bases unmatched to any gene: 10. CDR1 is LNHDA, CDR2 SQIVND, per germline (reference sequence). The CDR3 consists of 16 residues. The CDR3 DNA reads as TGTGCCAGTACAAACATTCTAGCGGGAGGGCCCAATGAGCAGTTCTTC. Translating it yields CASTNILAGGPNEQFF.

The chain is built from TRBV28 and TRBJ2-2; TRBD1 might be the D (6 bases). Germline CDR1 MDHEN, CDR2 SYDVKM. Trimming pared 6 bases from V and 5 bases from J, leaving 16 bases between. This CDR3 region has 15 residues. The CDR3 protein is CASSPQGWRTGELFF. The CDR3 nucleotides read TGTGCCAGCAGCCCCCAGGGGTGGCGGACCGGGGAGCTGTTTTTT.

The V gene is TRBV12-3 or TRBV12-4, the J gene TRBJ2-5; TRBD2 matches 8 bases. This CDR3 spans 16 amino acids. Trimming removed 5 bases from V and 5 bases from J; junction bases left unmatched: 13. CDR3 sequence reads: CASSEPGGPDLETQYF. The CDR3 region has the DNA TGTGCCAGCAGTGAACCGGGAGGGCCGGATTTGGAGACCCAGTACTTC.

The chain links TRBV11-2 to TRBJ2-5; D unresolved. Trimming took 0 bases from V and 3 from J, leaving 8 bases between them. The CDR3 is made up of 14 amino acids. In germline, CDR1 is SGHAT, CDR2 FQNNGV. The CDR3 DNA follows: TGTGCCAGCAGCTTAGACGGACCTAAAGAGACCCAGTACTTC. Translating it yields CASSLDGPKETQYF.

The chain carries TRBV10-3 and TRBJ1-1, with D possibly matching TRBD1 (5 bases). Per the germline V gene, CDR1 is ENHRY and CDR2 is SYGVKD. CDR3 size: 13 residues. The V and J ends lost 6 bases and 3 bases respectively, with 11 bases between them. The CDR3 is CAIRGDADTEAFF. The CDR3 DNA sequence: TGTGCCATCAGGGGGGATGCTGACACTGAAGCTTTCTTT.

In its sample, this clonotype was seen a few times. CDR3 residues: CASRGSGEYEQYF. DNA for the CDR3: TGTGCCAGCAGGGGGTCCGGCGAGTACGAGCAGTACTTC. The chain couples TRBV28 to TRBJ2-7; D remains unclear. The V and J ends lost 6 bases and 4 bases respectively, with 13 bases between them. This CDR3 is built from 13 residues. Germline CDR1 reads MDHEN; CDR2 reads SYDVKM. Based on the CDR3 plus reference TRBV28 and TRBJ2-7, the full variable domain is DVKVTQSSRYLVKRTGEKVFLECVQDMDHENMFWYRQDPGLGLRLIYFSYDVKMKEKGDIPEGYSVSREKKERFSLILESASTNQTSMYLCASRGSGEYEQYFGPGTRLTVT.

This clonotype was detected a few times. The chain joins TRBV6-1 to TRBJ1-4; maybe TRBD1 (5 bases). This CDR3 contains 11 residues. Trimming stripped 8 bases from V and 11 bases from J, with 12 bases between. Germline CDR1 is MNHNS and CDR2 is SASEGT. The chain's CDR3 is CASGTGWKLFF. Written as DNA, the CDR3 is TGTGCCAGCGGGACTGGTTGGAAACTGTTTTTT.